This T cell receptor beta chain was identified in a study of blood T cell repertoires in COVID-19. Across the study: Nucleic acid was either cDNA or gDNA, and it came from T cells, B-cell-depleted T cells, or PBMCs.

In the authors' workflow: Amplification from reference gene primers served as the basis for estimated nucleated cell counts. Libraries were prepared by immunoSEQ multiplex PCR; TCRdb keeps only in-frame clonotypes and omits some of them. The DNA was the basis for D and trimming; V, J and clone size are from that table. Here the sample spans 75,000 to 100,000 clones, around 86% being singletons. V was pared by 3 bases and J by 0 bases, with 4 bases of the junction left unmatched. The CDR3 runs to 16 residues. CDR1 and CDR2 (germline): KGHSH, LQKENI. Sequencing was done on a sample of peripheral blood. The genes are TRBV18 and TRBJ2-3; 9 positions match TRBD2. The sequence was collected from a woman older than 75 with acute or convalescent COVID-19. The CDR3 region has the DNA TGTGCCAGCTCACCCCTGGCGGGGGGGAGCACAGATACGCAGTATTTT. It specifies CASSPLAGGSTDTQYF.